This is a list of T cell receptor beta chains from one sample in a study of blood T cell repertoires in COVID-19. Some clones are missing from TCRdb's copy, which holds only in-frame ones; the method was immunoSEQ multiplex PCR. The sample has some 350,000 clones, around nine tenths seen once. The sample comprised PBMCs or T cells enriched from blood (not recorded which). These receptor sequences come from a man aged 30 to 45 who had recovered from COVID-19. Both conserved end residues are part of each CDR3. The order of the fields is V gene, clone size, D gene, J gene, CDR3 DNA, CDR3 protein. The D gene is left open where the match is weak. Clone size, where shown, is once, few, many, or a class for clones that have expanded.

TRBV2	NA	NA	TRBJ1-2	TGTGCCAGCGAAACGACAGGCTCCTACGGCTACACCTTC	CASETTGSYGYTF
TRBV5-1	once	NA	TRBJ2-1	TGCGCCAGCAGCTTGGGATTGGGAGCCTCCTCCTCCAATGAGCAGTTCTTC	CASSLGLGASSSNEQFF
TRBV10-2	NA	TRBD1	TRBJ2-7	TGCGCCAGCAGTGCCCCCCCGGGACAGGGTTACGAGCAGTACTTC	CASSAPPGQGYEQYF
TRBV19	NA	NA	TRBJ1-1	TGTGCCAGTCGGGTCGGAGGCACTGAAGCTTTCTTT	CASRVGGTEAFF
TRBV10-3	NA	TRBD2	TRBJ2-5	TGTGCCATCGGGCTAGGACTAGCGGGGGGCCGTATCCAAGAGACCCAGTACTTC	CAIGLGLAGGRIQETQYF
TRBV7-9	NA	TRBD1	TRBJ1-2	TGTGCCAGCCGATCCCTACAGGGGGCAGGGGGCTACACCTTC	CASRSLQGAGGYTF
TRBV5-1	NA	TRBD2	TRBJ2-5	TGCGCCAGCAGCTTGGGGACTAGCGGATTACACCAAGAGACCCAGTACTTC	CASSLGTSGLHQETQYF
TRBV5-1	NA	TRBD2	TRBJ2-2	TGCGCCAGCAGCTTGGACGGGCCATCAGCGGGGGGCCCCGGGGAGCTGTTTTTT	CASSLDGPSAGGPGELFF
TRBV5-1	NA	TRBD1	TRBJ2-7	TGCGCCAGCAGCTCGGATACGGGACAGGGGGAATCGAGCGAGCAGTACTTC	CASSSDTGQGESSEQYF
TRBV11-2	NA	TRBD2	TRBJ2-3	TGTGCCAGCAGCTTATCGAACAGCGGGGGGGTGAGAGATACGCAGTATTTT	CASSLSNSGGVRDTQYF